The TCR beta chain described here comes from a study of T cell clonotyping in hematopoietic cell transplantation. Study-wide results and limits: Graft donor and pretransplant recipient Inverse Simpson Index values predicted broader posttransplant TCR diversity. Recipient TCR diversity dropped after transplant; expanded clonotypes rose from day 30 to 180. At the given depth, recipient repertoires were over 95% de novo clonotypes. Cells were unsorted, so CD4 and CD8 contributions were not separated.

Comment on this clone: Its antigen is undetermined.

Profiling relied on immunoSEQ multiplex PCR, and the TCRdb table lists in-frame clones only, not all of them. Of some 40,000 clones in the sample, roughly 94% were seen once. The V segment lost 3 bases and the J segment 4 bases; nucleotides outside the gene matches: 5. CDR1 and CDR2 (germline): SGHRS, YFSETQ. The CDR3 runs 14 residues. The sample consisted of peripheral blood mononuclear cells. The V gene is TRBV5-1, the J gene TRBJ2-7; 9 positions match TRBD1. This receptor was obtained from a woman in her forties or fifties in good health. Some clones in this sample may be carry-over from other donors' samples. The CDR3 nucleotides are TGCGCCAGCAGCTGGGGACAGGGAGGGTACGAGCAGTACTTC. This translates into CASSWGQGGYEQYF.